A selection of T cell receptor beta chains follows, all from one sample in a study of blood T cell repertoires in COVID-19. Assay used: immunoSEQ multiplex PCR; TCRdb lists only in-frame clones, some missing. The repertoire holds just under 50,000 clones, with more than 65% as singletons. The sample comprised peripheral blood. These TCRs come from a human donor in a cohort sampled during active COVID-19. Each CDR3 is given with its conserved first and last residue. D genes are given only for firm matches. Size is stated for part of the rows, as once, few or many counts, or as a class when the clone is expanded.

J gene	clone size	D gene	V gene	CDR3 DNA	CDR3 protein
TRBJ1-1	.	.	TRBV30	TGTGCCTGGAGTGTAAACAGGAGGGGAACTGAAGCTTTCTTT	CAWSVNRRGTEAFF
TRBJ1-1	.	.	TRBV9	TGTGCCAGCAGCCCACGGACAGCCATGAACACTGAAGCTTTCTTT	CASSPRTAMNTEAFF
TRBJ1-4	.	TRBD1	TRBV11-2	TGTGCCAGCAGCTTGGGGTTAGGGACAGAGATTGAAAAACTGTTTTTT	CASSLGLGTEIEKLFF
TRBJ2-7	.	TRBD2	TRBV6-5	TGTGCCAGCAGCCCGATGACTAGCGGGAGGTACGAGCAGTACTTC	CASSPMTSGRYEQYF
TRBJ2-7	.	TRBD2	TRBV29-1	TGCAGCGTTGAAGCGTTAGCGGGAGAATACGAGCAGTACTTC	CSVEALAGEYEQYF
TRBJ2-3	.	TRBD2	TRBV7-2	TGTGCCAGCAGCCCGGGACTAGCGGGAAGCACAGATACGCAGTATTTT	CASSPGLAGSTDTQYF
TRBJ2-1	few	TRBD2	TRBV6-2/TRBV6-3	TGTGCCAGCAGTCGACTAGCGGGAGTCAATGAGCAGTTCTTC	CASSRLAGVNEQFF
TRBJ1-5	.	.	TRBV5-4	TGTGCCAGCAGCTTGGGTCTCAATCAGCCCCAGCATTTT	CASSLGLNQPQHF
TRBJ1-2	.	TRBD1	TRBV29-1	TGCAGCTTTGGACAGGGGAACTATGGCTACACCTTC	CSFGQGNYGYTF
TRBJ1-2	.	TRBD1	TRBV28	TGTGCCAGCAGTCTAAACAGGGGGTATGGCTACACCTTC	CASSLNRGYGYTF
TRBJ2-3	once	TRBD2	TRBV6-1	TGTGCCAGCAGGGAATCAGCGGGAGTCGGCACAGATACGCAGTATTTT	CASRESAGVGTDTQYF
TRBJ1-5	few	TRBD1	TRBV19	TGTGCCAGTACCAACGTGGACAGGGCCCTAGAAGCCCAGCATTTT	CASTNVDRALEAQHF
TRBJ1-3	.	TRBD1	TRBV10-3	TGTGCCATCAGTGCCGACAGGGTCGGTCCTGGAAACACCATATATTTT	CAISADRVGPGNTIYF
TRBJ2-1	.	TRBD2	TRBV11-3	TGTGCCAGCAGCTTAGAGCGGGAGAGACAGTTCTTC	CASSLERERQFF
TRBJ2-7	once	TRBD2	TRBV25-1	TGTGCCAGCAGTGAATCTTCCGGGGGAGGGGCTGCCTACGAGCAGTACTTC	CASSESSGGGAAYEQYF
TRBJ1-5	.	TRBD1	TRBV19	TGTGCCAGTAGTGGTTTTGGGCAGGGGGCTCCCGGTTCACACAAACTACATAGCAATCAGCCCCAGCATTTT	CASSGFGQGAPGSHKLHSNQPQHF
TRBJ2-1	.	.	TRBV29-1	TGCAGCGTTGATCAGGGGCCCTACAATGAGCAGTTCTTC	CSVDQGPYNEQFF
TRBJ2-1	few	TRBD2	TRBV7-3	TGTGCCAGCAGCCAAGCGGGAAGCTCCTACAATGAGCAGTTCTTC	CASSQAGSSYNEQFF
TRBJ2-1	.	TRBD2	TRBV5-1	TGCGCCAGCAGCTTGCGACTAGCGGACAATGAGCAGTTCTTC	CASSLRLADNEQFF
TRBJ2-7	.	TRBD2	TRBV2	TGTGCCAGCAGTGAATTGGTGGGAGGGCCATACGAGCAGTACTTC	CASSELVGGPYEQYF
TRBJ1-6	.	TRBD1	TRBV14	TGTGCCAGCAGACGTGGACAGGGGGACTCCTATAATTCACCCCTCCACTTT	CASRRGQGDSYNSPLHF
TRBJ1-4	.	TRBD1	TRBV5-1	TGCGCCAGCAGCGCCCAGGGGGCGGCTAATGAAAAACTGTTTTTT	CASSAQGAANEKLFF
TRBJ1-5	few	.	TRBV21-1	TGTGCCAGCAGCAAACGACAGGGGGAGGACAATCAGCCCCAGCATTTT	CASSKRQGEDNQPQHF
TRBJ2-7	.	TRBD2	TRBV13	TGTGCCAGCAGCCCGGGACTAGCGGTTCGCTACGAGCAGTACTTC	CASSPGLAVRYEQYF
TRBJ2-3	.	.	TRBV30	TGTGCCTGGAGTGTGGGGGGGCCCTCGACAGATACGCAGTATTTT	CAWSVGGPSTDTQYF
TRBJ2-7	once	TRBD1	TRBV2	TGTGCCAGCAGTGTTTATCAGGGACAGGTCTACGAGCAGTACTTC	CASSVYQGQVYEQYF
TRBJ1-2	.	.	TRBV9	TGTGCCAGCAGCGGATTAGACTATGGCTACACCTTC	CASSGLDYGYTF
TRBJ2-7	.	TRBD2	TRBV2	TGTGCCAGCAGTACGGGAGGCCGGTACGAGCAGTACTTC	CASSTGGRYEQYF
TRBJ1-2	.	.	TRBV28	TGTGCCAGCAGTTTTGAGTCTACTGGCTACACCTTC	CASSFESTGYTF
TRBJ1-5	once	TRBD1	TRBV6-5	TGTGCCAGCAGCCGCACAGGGGCCAATCAGCCCCAGCATTTT	CASSRTGANQPQHF
TRBJ2-1	.	TRBD2	TRBV7-2	TGTGCCAGCAGCCGGATTAGCGGGAATGGGAATGAGCAGTTCTTC	CASSRISGNGNEQFF
TRBJ2-7	.	TRBD1	TRBV24-1	TGTGCCACCAGTGATTCGCGGACAGGGCGCACCTACGAGCAGTACTTC	CATSDSRTGRTYEQYF
TRBJ2-7	.	.	TRBV20-1	TGCAGTGCTAGTGGTAGCGCCTCCTACGAGCAGTACTTC	CSASGSASYEQYF
TRBJ2-1	.	.	TRBV27	TGTGCCAGCAGTTTATCAAAGGTGTCCCGCGGTGAGCAGTTCTTC	CASSLSKVSRGEQFF
TRBJ1-2	.	.	TRBV24-1	TGTGCCACCAGTGATAGAGCGGACGTTGGCTACACCTTC	CATSDRADVGYTF
TRBJ1-5	.	TRBD1	TRBV15	TGTGCCACCAGCAGAGGGGACAGGGAGAGCAATCAGCCCCAGCATTTT	CATSRGDRESNQPQHF
TRBJ1-2	.	.	TRBV7-2	TGTGCCAGCAGCTTAGGGGGGCAGTATGGCTACACCTTC	CASSLGGQYGYTF
TRBJ1-2	.	TRBD1	TRBV28	TGTGCCACTTCGGTGAGGACAGGGTATGGCTACACCTTC	CATSVRTGYGYTF
TRBJ1-2	.	.	TRBV25-1	TGTGCCAGCAGTGAATTCCGAGGTCGCGAGGATGGCTACACCTTC	CASSEFRGREDGYTF
TRBJ1-1	.	TRBD1	TRBV11-3	TGTGCCAGCGGGACAGCTTACAAGAACACTGAAGCTTTCTTT	CASGTAYKNTEAFF
TRBJ2-1	once	TRBD2	TRBV7-2	TGTGCCAGCAGCCCTTCAGCGGGAGGACCCTACAATGAGCAGTTCTTC	CASSPSAGGPYNEQFF
TRBJ2-5	.	TRBD2	TRBV24-1	TGTGCCACCAGTGAGGTAGCGGGTACGGCAGAGACCCAGTACTTC	CATSEVAGTAETQYF
TRBJ1-2	.	TRBD1	TRBV6-2/TRBV6-3	TGTGCCAGCAGTGATACGACAGGGCCCTTAAGGAATGGCTACACCTTC	CASSDTTGPLRNGYTF
TRBJ2-5	few	.	TRBV7-2	TGTGCCAGCAGCTTAGAGAGGATCCGGGAGACCCAGTACTTC	CASSLERIRETQYF
TRBJ1-1	.	TRBD1	TRBV2	TGTGCCAGCGGACAGGGATATACTGAAGCTTTCTTT	CASGQGYTEAFF
TRBJ2-5	.	.	TRBV27	TGTGCCAGCAGTTTAAGCTTTATGGAGACCCAGTACTTC	CASSLSFMETQYF
TRBJ2-3	once	.	TRBV9	TGTGCCAGCAGCGTAGTGGCAGGGAAAACAGATACGCAGTATTTT	CASSVVAGKTDTQYF
TRBJ2-5	.	TRBD2	TRBV9	TGTGCCAGCAGCCCACAGCCGGGACTAGCGGGAGATGAGACCCAGTACTTC	CASSPQPGLAGDETQYF
TRBJ1-1	.	.	TRBV18	TGTGCCAGCTCACCACGTTCTCTGACAGGCCTGAACACTGAAGCTTTCTTT	CASSPRSLTGLNTEAFF
TRBJ1-6	.	.	TRBV19	TGTGCCAGTAGTCCGGCAGGGGACATTAATTCACCCCTCCACTTT	CASSPAGDINSPLHF
TRBJ2-7	.	TRBD2	TRBV6-2/TRBV6-3	TGTGCCAGCAGCCCCGTCCAGACTAGCGGCTACGAGCAGTACTTC	CASSPVQTSGYEQYF
TRBJ2-7	.	TRBD2	TRBV4-3	TGCGCCAGCAGCCGCCACCGGACTAGCGGCGCCGAGCAGTACTTC	CASSRHRTSGAEQYF